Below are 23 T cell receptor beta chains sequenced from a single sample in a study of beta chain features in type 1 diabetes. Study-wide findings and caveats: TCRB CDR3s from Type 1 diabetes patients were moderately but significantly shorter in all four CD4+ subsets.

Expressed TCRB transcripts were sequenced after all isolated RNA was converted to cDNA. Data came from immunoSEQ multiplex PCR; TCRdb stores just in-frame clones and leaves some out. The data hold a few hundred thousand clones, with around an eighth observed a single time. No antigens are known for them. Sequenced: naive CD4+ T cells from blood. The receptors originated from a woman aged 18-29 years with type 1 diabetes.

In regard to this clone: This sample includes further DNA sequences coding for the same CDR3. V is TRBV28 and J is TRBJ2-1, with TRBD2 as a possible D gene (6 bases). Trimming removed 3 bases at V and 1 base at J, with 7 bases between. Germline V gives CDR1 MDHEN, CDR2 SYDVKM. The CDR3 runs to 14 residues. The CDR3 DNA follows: TGTGCCAGCAGTTTCGGGGGATCCTACAATGAGCAGTTCTTC. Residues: CASSFGGSYNEQFF.

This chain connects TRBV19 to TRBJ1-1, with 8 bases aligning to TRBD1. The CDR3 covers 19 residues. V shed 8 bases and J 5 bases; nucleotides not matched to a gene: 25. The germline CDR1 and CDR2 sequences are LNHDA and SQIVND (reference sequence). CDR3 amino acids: CASSRPTGEGGARKTEAFF. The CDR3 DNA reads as TGTGCCAGTTCTAGACCGACAGGGGAGGGTGGTGCCAGGAAGACTGAAGCTTTCTTT.

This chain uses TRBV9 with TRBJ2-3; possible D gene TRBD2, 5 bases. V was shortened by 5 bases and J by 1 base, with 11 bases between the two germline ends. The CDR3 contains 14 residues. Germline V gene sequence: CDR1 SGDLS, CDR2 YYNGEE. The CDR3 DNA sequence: TGTGCCAGCAGTACCAGCGGACGCACAGATACGCAGTATTTT. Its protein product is CASSTSGRTDTQYF.

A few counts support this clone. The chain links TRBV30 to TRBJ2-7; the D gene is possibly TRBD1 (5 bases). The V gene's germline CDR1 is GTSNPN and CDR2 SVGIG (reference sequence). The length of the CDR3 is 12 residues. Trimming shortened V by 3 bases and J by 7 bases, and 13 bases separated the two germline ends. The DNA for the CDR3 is TGTGCCTGGAGCCGGACAAACATAGAGCAGTACTTC. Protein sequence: CAWSRTNIEQYF.

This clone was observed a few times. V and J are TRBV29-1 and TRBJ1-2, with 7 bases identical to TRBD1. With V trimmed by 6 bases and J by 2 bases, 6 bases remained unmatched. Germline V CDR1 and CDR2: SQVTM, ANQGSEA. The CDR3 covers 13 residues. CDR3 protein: CSVSGQTNYGYTF. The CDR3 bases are TGCAGCGTGTCGGGACAGACAAACTATGGCTACACCTTC.

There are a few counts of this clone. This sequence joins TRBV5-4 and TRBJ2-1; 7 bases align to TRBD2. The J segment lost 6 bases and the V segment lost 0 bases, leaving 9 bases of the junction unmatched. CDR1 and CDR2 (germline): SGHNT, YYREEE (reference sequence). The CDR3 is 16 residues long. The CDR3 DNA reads TGTGCCAGCAGCTTGGTTTATGGGAGGGCCACCAATGAGCAGTTCTTC. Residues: CASSLVYGRATNEQFF.

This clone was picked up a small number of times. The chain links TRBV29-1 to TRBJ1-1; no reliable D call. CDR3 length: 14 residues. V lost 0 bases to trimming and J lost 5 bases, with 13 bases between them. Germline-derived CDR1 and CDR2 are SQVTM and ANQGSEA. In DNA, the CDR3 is TGCAGCGTTGAAGAGAGGTGGCGGCGGACTGAAGCTTTCTTT. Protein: CSVEERWRRTEAFF.

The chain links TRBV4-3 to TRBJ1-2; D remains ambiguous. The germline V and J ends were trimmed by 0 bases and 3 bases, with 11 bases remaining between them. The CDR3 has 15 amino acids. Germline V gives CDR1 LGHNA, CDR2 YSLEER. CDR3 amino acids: CASSQDLNQDYGYTF. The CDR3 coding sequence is TGCGCCAGCAGCCAAGATTTAAATCAGGACTATGGCTACACCTTC.

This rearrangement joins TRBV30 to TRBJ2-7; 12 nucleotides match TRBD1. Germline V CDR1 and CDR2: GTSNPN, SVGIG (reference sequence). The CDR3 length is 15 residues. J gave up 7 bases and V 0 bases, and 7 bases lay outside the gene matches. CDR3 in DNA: TGTGCCTGGAGTGTACTGGGACAGGGGGCGCGGGAGCAGTACTTC. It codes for CAWSVLGQGAREQYF.

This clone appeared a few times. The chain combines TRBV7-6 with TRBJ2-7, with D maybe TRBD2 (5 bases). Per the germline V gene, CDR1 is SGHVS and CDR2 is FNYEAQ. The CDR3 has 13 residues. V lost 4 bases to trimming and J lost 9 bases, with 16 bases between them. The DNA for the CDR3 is TGTGCCAGCAGCTGGGCGGGTGCTACGGGGCAGTACTTC. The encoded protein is CASSWAGATGQYF.

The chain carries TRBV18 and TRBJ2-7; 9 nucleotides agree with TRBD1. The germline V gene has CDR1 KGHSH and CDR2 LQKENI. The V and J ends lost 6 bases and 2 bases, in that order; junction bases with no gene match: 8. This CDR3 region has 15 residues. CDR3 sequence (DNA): TGTGCCAGCTCCCCCGGGACAGGGAGTCCCTACGAGCAGTACTTC. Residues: CASSPGTGSPYEQYF.

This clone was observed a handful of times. The CDR3: CASSRTSGSREQFF. CDR3 DNA sequence: TGTGCCAGCAGTCGGACTAGCGGGAGTAGGGAGCAGTTCTTC. The chain carries TRBV11-2 and TRBJ2-1; 13 nucleotides match TRBD2. The CDR3 runs to 14 residues. Germline lookup yields CDR1 SGHAT and CDR2 FQNNGV. The V and J ends lost 6 bases and 10 bases, in that order; junction bases with no gene match: 6.

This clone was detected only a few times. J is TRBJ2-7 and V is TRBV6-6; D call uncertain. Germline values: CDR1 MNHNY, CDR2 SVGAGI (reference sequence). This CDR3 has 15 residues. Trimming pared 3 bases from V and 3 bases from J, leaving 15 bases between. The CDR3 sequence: CASSYSMGSNYEQYF. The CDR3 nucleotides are TGTGCCAGCAGTTATTCGATGGGTAGCAACTACGAGCAGTACTTC.

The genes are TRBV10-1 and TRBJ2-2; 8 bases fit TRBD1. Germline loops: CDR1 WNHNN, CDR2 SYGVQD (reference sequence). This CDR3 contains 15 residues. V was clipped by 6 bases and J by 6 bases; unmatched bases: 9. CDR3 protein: CASSAGTGGSGELFF. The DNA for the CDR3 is TGCGCCAGCAGCGCCGGGACAGGAGGGTCCGGGGAGCTGTTTTTT.

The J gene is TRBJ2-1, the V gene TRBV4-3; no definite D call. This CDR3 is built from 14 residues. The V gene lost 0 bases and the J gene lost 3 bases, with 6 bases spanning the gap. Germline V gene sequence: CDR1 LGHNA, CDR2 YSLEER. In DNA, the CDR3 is TGCGCCAGCAGCCAAGATGCCAGCTACAATGAGCAGTTCTTC. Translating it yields CASSQDASYNEQFF.

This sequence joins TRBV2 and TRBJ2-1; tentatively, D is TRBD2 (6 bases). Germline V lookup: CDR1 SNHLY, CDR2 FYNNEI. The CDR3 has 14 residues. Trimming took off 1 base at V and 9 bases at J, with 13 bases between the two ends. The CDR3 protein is CASSEGGTHGEQFF. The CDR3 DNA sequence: TGTGCCAGCAGTGAAGGGGGGACTCACGGTGAGCAGTTCTTC. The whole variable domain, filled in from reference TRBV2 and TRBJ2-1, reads EPEVTQTPSHQVTQMGQEVILRCVPISNHLYFYWYRQILGQKVEFLVSFYNNEISEKSEIFDDQFSVERPDGSNFTLKIRSTKLEDSAMYFCASSEGGTHGEQFFGPGTRLTVL.

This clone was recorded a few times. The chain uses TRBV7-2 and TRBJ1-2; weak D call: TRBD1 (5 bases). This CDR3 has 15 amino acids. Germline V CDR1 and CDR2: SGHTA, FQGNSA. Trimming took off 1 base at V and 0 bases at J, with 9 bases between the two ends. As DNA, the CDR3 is TGTGCCAGCAGCTTAGAAACAGGAGCTAACTATGGCTACACCTTC. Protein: CASSLETGANYGYTF.

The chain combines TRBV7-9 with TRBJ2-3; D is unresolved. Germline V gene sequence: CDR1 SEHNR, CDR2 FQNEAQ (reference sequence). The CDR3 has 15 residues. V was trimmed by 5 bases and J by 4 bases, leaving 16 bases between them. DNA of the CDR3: TGTGCCAGCAGCCCCAGAGGTGGAATGGCAGATACGCAGTATTTT. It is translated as CASSPRGGMADTQYF. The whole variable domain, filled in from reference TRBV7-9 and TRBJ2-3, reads DTGVSQNPRHKITKRGQNVTFRCDPISEHNRLYWYRQTLGQGPEFLTYFQNEAQLEKSRLLSDRFSAERPKGSFSTLEIQRTEQGDSAMYLCASSPRGGMADTQYFGPGTRLTVL.

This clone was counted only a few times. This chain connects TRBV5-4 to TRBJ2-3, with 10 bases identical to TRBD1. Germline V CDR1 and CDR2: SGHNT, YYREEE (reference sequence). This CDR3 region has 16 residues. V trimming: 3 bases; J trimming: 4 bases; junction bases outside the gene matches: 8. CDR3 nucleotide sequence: TGTGCCAGCAGCTGGACCCAGACAGGGGGCGCAGATACGCAGTATTTT. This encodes CASSWTQTGGADTQYF.

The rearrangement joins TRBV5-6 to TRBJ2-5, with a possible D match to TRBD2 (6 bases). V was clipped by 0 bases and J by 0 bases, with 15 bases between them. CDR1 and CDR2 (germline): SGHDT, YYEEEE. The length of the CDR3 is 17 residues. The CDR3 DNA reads TGTGCCAGCAGCTTGGACAGGACTAACAGACACCAAGAGACCCAGTACTTC. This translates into CASSLDRTNRHQETQYF.

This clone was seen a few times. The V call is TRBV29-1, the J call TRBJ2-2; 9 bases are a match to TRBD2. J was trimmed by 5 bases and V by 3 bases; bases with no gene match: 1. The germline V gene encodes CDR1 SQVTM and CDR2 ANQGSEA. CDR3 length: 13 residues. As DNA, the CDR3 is TGCAGCGTTGATACTAGCGGGACCGGGGAGCTGTTTTTT. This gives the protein CSVDTSGTGELFF.

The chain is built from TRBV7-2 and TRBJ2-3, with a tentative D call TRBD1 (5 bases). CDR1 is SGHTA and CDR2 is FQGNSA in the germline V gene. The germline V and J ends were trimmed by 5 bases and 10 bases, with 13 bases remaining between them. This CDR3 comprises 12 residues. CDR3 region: CASSPIQGPQYF. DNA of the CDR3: TGTGCCAGCAGCCCCATTCAGGGCCCGCAGTATTTT.

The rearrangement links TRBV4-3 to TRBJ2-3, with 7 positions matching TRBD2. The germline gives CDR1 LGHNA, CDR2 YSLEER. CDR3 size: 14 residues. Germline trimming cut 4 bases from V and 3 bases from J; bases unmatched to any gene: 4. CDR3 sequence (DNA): TGCGCCAGCAGCCTCGGACTAGGAACAGATACGCAGTATTTT. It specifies CASSLGLGTDTQYF.